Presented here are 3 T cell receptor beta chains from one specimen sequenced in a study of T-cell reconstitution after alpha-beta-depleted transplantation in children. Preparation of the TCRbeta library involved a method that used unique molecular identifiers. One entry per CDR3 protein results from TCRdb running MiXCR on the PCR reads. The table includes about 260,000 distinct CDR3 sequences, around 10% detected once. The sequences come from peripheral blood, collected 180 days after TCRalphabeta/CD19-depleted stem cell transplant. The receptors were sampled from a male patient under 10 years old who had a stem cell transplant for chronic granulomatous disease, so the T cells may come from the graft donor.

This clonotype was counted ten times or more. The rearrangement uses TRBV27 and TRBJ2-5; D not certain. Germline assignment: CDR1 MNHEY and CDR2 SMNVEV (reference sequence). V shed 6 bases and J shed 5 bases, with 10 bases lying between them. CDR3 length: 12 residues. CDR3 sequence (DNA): TGTGCCAGCAGAAGCCCTGGGGAGACCCAGTACTTC. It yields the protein CASRSPGETQYF.

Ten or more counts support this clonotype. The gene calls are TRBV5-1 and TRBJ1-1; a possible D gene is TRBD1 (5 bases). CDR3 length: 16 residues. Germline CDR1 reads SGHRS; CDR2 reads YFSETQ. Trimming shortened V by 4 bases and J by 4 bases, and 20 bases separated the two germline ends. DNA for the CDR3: TGCGCCAGCAGCACGGTTGGGGCCGGAGTGAGCACTGAAGCTTTCTTT. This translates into CASSTVGAGVSTEAFF.

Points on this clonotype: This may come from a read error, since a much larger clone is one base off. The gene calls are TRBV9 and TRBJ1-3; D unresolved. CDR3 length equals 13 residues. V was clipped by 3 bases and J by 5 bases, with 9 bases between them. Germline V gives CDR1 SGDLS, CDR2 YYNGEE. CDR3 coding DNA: TGTGCCAGCAGCGGCGCACGGCGAAACACCATATATTTT. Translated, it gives CASSGARRNTIYF.